A few counts support the clone carrying this TCR beta chain. The antigen is undetermined. A junction boundary mismatches the germline segment, possibly from a read error. This entry belongs to a study of breast tumors, draining lymph nodes, adjacent tissues. Study observations and caveats: Tumors had less TCR diversity than lymph nodes, more than nontumor tissue.

Each CDR3 protein gets one entry after TCRdb re-called the multiplex PCR reads with MiXCR. This sample has some 170,000 distinct CDR3 sequences; about 34% occur once, and the top ten carry 3% to 4.5%. Samples came from axillary lymph nodes draining the breast cancer. This CDR3 is 15 amino acids long. Germline CDR1 is MNHEY and CDR2 is SVGEGT. The TCR was taken from a female donor with breast cancer. Some clones in this sample may be carry-over from other donors' samples. Sample: axillary lymph node tissue. This sequence joins TRBV6-2 or TRBV6-3 and TRBJ1-4; 7 nucleotides line up with TRBD1. CDR3 nucleotide sequence: TGTGCCAGCAGTCACTCCCGGACAGGCCGAGAAAAACTGTTTTTT. Protein sequence: CASSHSRTGREKLFF.